The 20 T cell receptor beta chains given below trace back to one sample, sequenced in a study of T cells after yellow fever vaccination. One entry per CDR3 protein, called by TCRdb with MiXCR from the 5' RACE reads. The sample shows some 120,000 distinct CDR3 sequences, 13% to 15% of them seen only once. The material sequenced was CD8+ T cells sorted from PBMCs, taken 5 days after the yellow fever booster vaccination. These receptors originate from a man younger than 30 who received the YFV17D yellow fever vaccine.

The rearrangement joins TRBV7-2 to TRBJ2-5; D perhaps matches TRBD1 (6 bases). Germline assignment: CDR1 SGHTA and CDR2 FQGNSA. The V and J ends lost 8 bases and 5 bases respectively, with 15 bases between them. The CDR3 length is 13 residues. CDR3 bases: TGTGCCAGCCGTCCACAGGGTTGGGAGACCCAGTACTTC. This translates into CASRPQGWETQYF.

Ten or more counts support this clonotype. V gene TRBV20-1 combines with J gene TRBJ2-3; D possibly corresponds to TRBD2 (6 bases). The ends were cut back, 6 bases at V and 6 bases at J, with 19 bases in the middle. In germline, CDR1 is DFQATT, CDR2 SNEGSKA (reference sequence). The CDR3 runs 14 residues. For the CDR3, the DNA is TGCAGTGCGAGCACAACGCGGGGTGGCGATACGCAGTATTTT. Its translation is CSASTTRGGDTQYF.

The rearrangement uses TRBV4-1 and TRBJ1-1; D not certain. With 8 bases removed from V and 1 base from J, the gap between germline ends came to 17 bases. The CDR3 covers 15 residues. Germline assignment: CDR1 MGHRA and CDR2 YSYEKL. The CDR3 loop is CASREALRRNTEAFF. The CDR3 DNA follows: TGCGCCAGCCGCGAGGCCCTTAGAAGGAACACTGAAGCTTTCTTT.

This clonotype was seen more than once but under ten times. This chain connects TRBV2 to TRBJ1-2; D perhaps matches TRBD1 (5 bases). This CDR3 has 13 amino acids. V was trimmed by 4 bases and J by 1 base, leaving 7 bases between them. The germline CDR1 and CDR2 sequences are SNHLY and FYNNEI. The CDR3 nucleotides are TGTGCCAGCAGTGGGGGGGGTAACTATGGCTACACCTTC. This sequence encodes CASSGGGNYGYTF.

This clonotype was recorded a few times. This rearrangement joins TRBV5-1 to TRBJ1-1; 7 bases map to TRBD1. CDR1 is SGHRS and CDR2 is YFSETQ in the germline V gene. This CDR3 has 15 amino acids. Trimming removed 4 bases from V and 4 bases from J; junction bases left unmatched: 10. The CDR3 spells CASSPRTGGGTEAFF. The DNA for the CDR3 is TGCGCCAGCAGCCCTCGGACAGGTGGGGGCACTGAAGCTTTCTTT.

This clonotype has only a few counts. The J gene is TRBJ2-3, the V gene TRBV13, with TRBD2 matching over 8 bases. V was clipped by 7 bases and J by 1 base; unmatched bases: 7. Germline V gene lookup returns CDR1 PRHDT and CDR2 FYEKMQ (reference sequence). This CDR3 region has 15 residues. DNA for the CDR3: TGTGCCAGCACCCATCGGCGGGGGGGCACAGATACGCAGTATTTT. It encodes CASTHRRGGTDTQYF.

This clonotype has a handful of counts. The V and J genes are TRBV9 and TRBJ2-7, with D uncertain. The length of the CDR3 is 13 residues. Germline CDR1 reads SGDLS; CDR2 reads YYNGEE. With 5 bases removed from V and 0 bases from J, the gap between germline ends came to 9 bases. The CDR3 loop is CASSGASSYEQYV. CDR3 coding DNA: TGTGCCAGCAGTGGAGCTAGCTCCTACGAGCAGTACGTC.

DNA of the CDR3: TGCGCCAGCAGCTTGGCCAGTGGTGGACTGCCCCAGCATTTT. Amino acid sequence: CASSLASGGLPQHF. V and J are TRBV5-1 and TRBJ1-5; no clear D. The CDR3 sequence is 14 residues long. Germline V lookup: CDR1 SGHRS, CDR2 YFSETQ. The V gene lost 0 bases and the J gene lost 9 bases, with 13 bases spanning the gap.

This chain connects TRBV18 to TRBJ2-7, with D perhaps matching TRBD2 (6 bases). Germline CDR1 and CDR2: KGHSH and LQKENI. CDR3 length equals 14 residues. Trimming took 6 bases from V and 3 from J, leaving 15 bases between them. CDR3 protein: CASSLRRGSYEQYF. CDR3 DNA: TGTGCCAGCTCCCTCAGGAGGGGAAGCTACGAGCAGTACTTC.

This clonotype was seen only a few times. V usage is TRBV4-1 and J usage is TRBJ1-1; no clear D. The germline gives CDR1 MGHRA, CDR2 YSYEKL. The ends were cut back, 0 bases at V and 5 bases at J, with 13 bases in the middle. The CDR3 extends over 15 amino acids. DNA for the CDR3: TGCGCCAGCAGCCAAGATGTAAGTGCATGGACTGAAGCTTTCTTT. Translated: CASSQDVSAWTEAFF.

As for this clonotype: One junction end disagrees with the germline gene, perhaps due to a read error. The chain links TRBV2 to TRBJ1-5; the D is unclear. The CDR3 spans 14 residues. Germline V gives CDR1 SNHLY, CDR2 FYNNEI. As DNA, the CDR3 is TGTGCCAGCAGTGAAGGGTCCCTTCGACGCGATACATATTTT. This encodes CASSEGSLRRDTYF.

This clonotype was observed a few times. V gene TRBV7-9 combines with J gene TRBJ2-5; TRBD2 is a possible D gene (6 bases). Trimming removed 5 bases at V and 1 base at J, with 17 bases between. From germline, CDR1 is SEHNR and CDR2 FQNEAQ (reference sequence). This CDR3 has 16 residues. The CDR3: CASSHASGTGQETQYF. For the CDR3, the DNA is TGTGCCAGCAGCCATGCCTCCGGGACTGGCCAAGAGACCCAGTACTTC.

The chain combines TRBV11-2 with TRBJ2-7, with TRBD2 matching 10 bases. CDR3 length: 15 amino acids. Germline CDR1 and CDR2: SGHAT and FQNNGV. Trimming at V came to 1 base and at J to 3 bases, leaving 3 bases not matched to a gene. Here the CDR3 DNA reads TGTGCCAGCAGCTTAGTAGCGGGGGGAGTCTACGAGCAGTACTTC. Translating gives CASSLVAGGVYEQYF.

This clonotype came up a few times. The chain links TRBV7-2 to TRBJ2-7; 8 bases are a match to TRBD1. The CDR3 is made up of 18 amino acids. CDR1 is SGHTA, CDR2 FQGNSA, per germline. V lost 4 bases and J lost 4; bases outside the gene matches: 18. CDR3 coding DNA: TGTGCCAGCAGCTCGCAACCGGGACAGGAAACGTTCGGGTACGAGCAGTACTTC. Protein product: CASSSQPGQETFGYEQYF.

This clonotype was detected only a few times. V and J are TRBV24-1 and TRBJ2-3; 7 bases line up with TRBD1. Losses at the gene ends were 8 bases for V and 3 bases for J; bases not matched to a gene: 4. Germline lookup yields CDR1 KGHDR and CDR2 SFDVKD. This CDR3 region has 13 residues. The CDR3: CATNGRGTDTQYF. The DNA for the CDR3 is TGTGCCACCAATGGCAGGGGGACAGATACGCAGTATTTT.

V usage is TRBV4-2 and J usage is TRBJ2-2, with no clear D. Per the germline V gene, CDR1 is LGHNA and CDR2 is YNFKEQ. CDR3 length equals 14 residues. The V gene lost 1 base and the J gene lost 1 base, with 4 bases spanning the gap. The CDR3 DNA sequence: TGTGCCAGCAGCCAAGTGGTGAACACCGGGGAGCTGTTTTTT. This translates into CASSQVVNTGELFF.

J is TRBJ2-2 and V is TRBV4-1; TRBD2 matches at 12 bases. The CDR3 length is 16 residues. Germline V lookup: CDR1 MGHRA, CDR2 YSYEKL. After removal of 3 bases from V and 3 bases from J, the junction contained 2 bases not matched to a gene. The CDR3 reads CASSHLAGGHTGELFF. CDR3 DNA: TGCGCCAGCAGCCACCTAGCGGGGGGGCACACCGGGGAGCTGTTTTTT.

This clonotype was seen repeatedly, ten times or more. The chain employs TRBV7-9 and TRBJ2-3, with a tentative D call TRBD1 (6 bases). Between the trimmed V and J ends, which lost 5 bases and 2 bases, there was a span of 17 bases. This CDR3 contains 16 residues. The germline gives CDR1 SEHNR, CDR2 FQNEAQ (reference sequence). This chain's CDR3 is CASSDRRWTDTDTQYF. In DNA, the CDR3 is TGTGCCAGCAGCGACAGACGTTGGACAGACACAGATACGCAGTATTTT.

The CDR3 coding sequence is TGTGCCAGCAGCCCCTTTATGTCAGACCCGCCTTACGAGCAGTACTTC. Its protein is CASSPFMSDPPYEQYF. The chain employs TRBV7-2 and TRBJ2-7; the D is unclear. Trimming removed 5 bases at V and 4 bases at J, with 21 bases between. The CDR3 has 16 amino acids. Germline CDR1 and CDR2: SGHTA and FQGNSA.

This clonotype came up a few times. The chain uses TRBV27 and TRBJ2-4, with 7 nucleotides matching TRBD1. Germline CDR1 and CDR2: MNHEY and SMNVEV (reference sequence). The CDR3 has 13 amino acids. Losses at the gene ends were 5 bases for V and 6 bases for J; bases not matched to a gene: 4. The DNA for the CDR3 is TGTGCCAGCAGTAAGGGGGCCGGAAACATTCAGTACTTC. Residues: CASSKGAGNIQYF.